Listed below are T cell receptor beta chains from one sample, sequenced in a study of post-analysis software for immune sequencing data. From the PCR reads, TCRdb called clonotypes with MiXCR, one entry per CDR3 protein. The data contain approximately 730,000 distinct CDR3 sequences, approximately 44% of them singletons. The sequenced sample consisted of blood. The receptors here all came from a girl aged 5 to 17 with multiple sclerosis. Each CDR3 is given with its conserved first and last residue. Fields, in order: clone size, V gene, J gene, CDR3 protein. Size values are once, few and many counts, or a class for expanded clones, and some rows have none.

-	TRBV7-3	TRBJ1-1	CASSLNSGEAFF
few	TRBV20-1	TRBJ1-1	CSARDWARGTEAFF
few	TRBV29-1	TRBJ2-1	CSVGGVGEGDEQFF
-	TRBV6-5	TRBJ2-4	CASSPGLAYQRVQYF
-	TRBV6-5	TRBJ2-3	CASSYSHGTGFPEKSNTQYF
few	TRBV29-1	TRBJ1-1	CSVDSTTEAFF
-	TRBV9	TRBJ2-3	CASSVPFTDTQYF
-	TRBV5-5	TRBJ1-2	CASSPQGTPRPGYTF
-	TRBV29-1	TRBJ2-1	CSVPGDRVIDEQFF
once	TRBV5-6	TRBJ2-2	CASLAGGRTGELFF
-	TRBV15	-	CATSHSTVPQETQYF
-	TRBV7-2	TRBJ1-6	CASSPPGARDSPLHF
-	TRBV7-9	TRBJ2-3	CASSFLGGDTQYF
-	TRBV5-1	TRBJ1-4	CASSLWGRTNEKLFF
many	TRBV29-1	TRBJ2-1	CSVTVGRLNEQFF
-	TRBV6-5	TRBJ2-5	CASRGTGGEETQYF
-	TRBV18	TRBJ2-3	CASSPAGPDWTDTQYF
-	TRBV11-2	TRBJ2-7	CASSLDAAGGLYEQYF
-	TRBV12-3/TRBV12-4	TRBJ2-5	CASSLTHAGQETQYF
-	TRBV15	TRBJ1-6	CATSLDRVNSPLHF
-	TRBV5-1	TRBJ2-3	CASSLSPLAGDTQYF
few	TRBV12-3/TRBV12-4	TRBJ2-7	CASRLLAGASEQYF
-	TRBV12-3/TRBV12-4	TRBJ1-5	CASSLAQGGNQPQHF
-	TRBV2	TRBJ2-1	CASSEGTGHNEQFF
-	TRBV20-1	TRBJ1-4	CSARDQVGTNEKLFF
-	TRBV7-9	TRBJ1-4	CASSFRDSRKYLATNEKLFF
few	TRBV28	TRBJ2-7	CASSNRDSLSYEQYF
-	TRBV28	TRBJ2-5	CASSPPGTQETQYF
-	TRBV11-2	TRBJ2-7	CASKVAQGAYNEQYF
few	TRBV6-5	TRBJ2-5	CASSQGGEETQYF
-	TRBV5-6	TRBJ2-1	CASRGEDVSGRAGYNEQFF
-	TRBV3-1	TRBJ2-4	CASSQAGAKNIQYF
once	TRBV7-2	TRBJ2-5	CASSLSGAGPQETQYF
few	TRBV12-3/TRBV12-4	TRBJ2-7	CASSAGDRDIPYEQYF
-	TRBV28	TRBJ1-2	CASSPASQTGRDGYTF
few	TRBV18	TRBJ2-5	CASSTMQGSQETQYF
-	TRBV20-1	TRBJ2-3	CSARVAGGRTDTQYF
few	TRBV7-2	TRBJ2-7	CASSSLAGSREQYF
-	TRBV5-1	TRBJ2-1	CASSPPGQLNEQFF
-	TRBV3-1	TRBJ2-7	CASSQDLNSYEQYF
once	TRBV12-3/TRBV12-4	TRBJ2-1	CASSFGQGANNEQLF
-	TRBV11-2	TRBJ2-7	CASSLDLGKTGAYEQYF
-	TRBV20-1	-	CSARDQRGRGRGGETQYF
-	TRBV18	TRBJ2-3	CASSPKEGSDDTDTQYF
few	TRBV20-1	TRBJ2-5	CSARDLTPGLAARETQYF
-	TRBV6-1	TRBJ2-1	CASSFWGGNEQFF
-	TRBV4-1	TRBJ2-7	CASSQETDIPYEQYF
few	TRBV12-3/TRBV12-4	-	CASSPSGGEETQYF
-	TRBV28	TRBJ1-4	CASTQGGEEKLFF
-	TRBV7-2	TRBJ2-7	CASSPRFTGSGTYEQYF
-	TRBV12-3/TRBV12-4	TRBJ1-5	CASSFGGRNQPQHF
-	TRBV7-2	TRBJ1-2	CASSAIWDYGYTF
few	TRBV20-1	TRBJ2-1	CSARSGNLYNEQFF
few	TRBV27	TRBJ2-5	CASGALRGAETQYF